Given below is one T cell receptor beta chain in context. This sample was taken from a study of identical twins. This CDR3 has 13 amino acids. Trimming took 7 bases from V and 6 from J, leaving 15 bases between them. The germline V gene encodes CDR1 SQVTM and CDR2 ANQGSEA. TCRdb independently ran MiXCR on the 5' RACE reads; one entry per CDR3 protein. The table lists more than 200,000 distinct CDR3 sequences, less than 10% of them singletons. The rearrangement links TRBV29-1 to TRBJ2-2, with D perhaps TRBD2 (6 bases). This receptor was identified in a young woman in good health. The specimen was memory (CD45RO+) T cells sorted from blood. CDR3 in DNA: TGCAGCGCCCGGGGGTCTGGGTCCGGGGAGCTGTTTTTT. As protein: CSARGSGSGELFF.